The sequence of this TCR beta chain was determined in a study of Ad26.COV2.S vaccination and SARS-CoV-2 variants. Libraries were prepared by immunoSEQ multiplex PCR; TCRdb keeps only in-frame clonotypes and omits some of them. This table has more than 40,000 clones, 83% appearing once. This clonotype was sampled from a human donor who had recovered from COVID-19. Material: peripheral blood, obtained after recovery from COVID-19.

CDR3 sequence reads: CASSAGGGSYNEQFF. The CDR3 DNA reads TGCGCCAGCAGCGCGGGGGGAGGCTCCTACAATGAGCAGTTCTTC. The chain couples TRBV5-1 to TRBJ2-1; TRBD2 aligns across 8 bases. The CDR3 loop spans 15 amino acids. V lost 4 bases and J lost 0; bases outside the gene matches: 3. The germline gives CDR1 SGHRS, CDR2 YFSETQ.